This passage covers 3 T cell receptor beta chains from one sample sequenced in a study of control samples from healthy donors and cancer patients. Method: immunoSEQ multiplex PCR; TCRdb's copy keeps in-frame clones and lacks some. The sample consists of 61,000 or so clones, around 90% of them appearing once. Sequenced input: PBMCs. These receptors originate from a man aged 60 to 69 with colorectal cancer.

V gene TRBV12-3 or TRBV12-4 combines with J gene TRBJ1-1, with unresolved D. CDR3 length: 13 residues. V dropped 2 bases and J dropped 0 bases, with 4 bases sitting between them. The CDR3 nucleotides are TGTGCCAGCAGTTTAATAGTGAACACTGAAGCTTTCTTT. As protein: CASSLIVNTEAFF.

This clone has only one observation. Written as DNA, the CDR3 is TGTGCCAGCCTCTCCGGGGCAGGGGCTCATCAGCCCCAGCATTTT. Protein product: CASLSGAGAHQPQHF. This rearrangement joins TRBV28 to TRBJ1-5, with TRBD1 as a possible D gene (6 bases). The V and J ends lost 8 bases and 5 bases respectively, with 19 bases between them. This CDR3 region has 15 residues. Germline values: CDR1 MDHEN, CDR2 SYDVKM.

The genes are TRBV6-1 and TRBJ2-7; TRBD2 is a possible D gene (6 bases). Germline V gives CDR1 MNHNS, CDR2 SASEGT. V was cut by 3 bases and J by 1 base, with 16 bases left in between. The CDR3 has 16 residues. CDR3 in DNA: TGTGCCAGCAGTGAGCGGGGTGGGTCACGGTCCTACGAGCAGTACTTC. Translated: CASSERGGSRSYEQYF.